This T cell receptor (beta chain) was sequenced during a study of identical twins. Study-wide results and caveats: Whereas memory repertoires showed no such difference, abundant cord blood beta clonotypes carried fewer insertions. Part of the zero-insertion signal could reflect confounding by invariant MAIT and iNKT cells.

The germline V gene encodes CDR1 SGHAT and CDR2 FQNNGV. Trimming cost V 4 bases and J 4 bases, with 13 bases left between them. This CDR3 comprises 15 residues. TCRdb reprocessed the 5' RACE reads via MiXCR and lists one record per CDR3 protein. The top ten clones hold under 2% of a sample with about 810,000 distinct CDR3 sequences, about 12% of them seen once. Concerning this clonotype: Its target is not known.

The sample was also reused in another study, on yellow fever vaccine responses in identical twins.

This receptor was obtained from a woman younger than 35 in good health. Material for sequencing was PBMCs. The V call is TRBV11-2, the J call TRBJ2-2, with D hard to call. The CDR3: CASSSSAASTGELFF. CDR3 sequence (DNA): TGTGCCAGCAGCTCCTCGGCTGCGAGCACCGGGGAGCTGTTTTTT.